The source of this T cell receptor beta chain is a study of shared clonotypes between healthy human individuals. Study-wide findings and caveats: Deeper or shallower sequencing was expected to change how clonotypes are shared among donors. What rarefaction showed was incomplete sorted-subset sequencing despite large depth.

Germline CDR1 LNHDA, CDR2 SQIVND (reference sequence). The V end lost 4 bases, the J end lost 0 bases, and 7 bases lay between the germline ends. This CDR3 is 14 amino acids long. Original analysis: Because ImmunoSEQ provided only junction sequences with no quality scores, the filtering differed. Libraries were prepared by immunoSEQ multiplex PCR; TCRdb keeps only in-frame clonotypes and omits some of them. V, J and clone size were drawn from that table, and D and trimming were deduced from the DNA. Among around 2.1 million clones listed, approximately 95% were seen once. CD45RA+ naive and CD45RA-negative memory subsets were separated from CD4+ cells. Turning to this clone: The antigen is undetermined.

The sequenced sample consisted of naive CD4+ T cells sorted from blood. Described subset: CD45RA+ positively selected. The rearrangement links TRBV19 to TRBJ1-3; the D is unclear. The receptor was derived from a young man in good health. As DNA, the CDR3 is TGTGCCAGTAGTAAGGAGCACTCTGGAAACACCATATATTTT. Protein: CASSKEHSGNTIYF.